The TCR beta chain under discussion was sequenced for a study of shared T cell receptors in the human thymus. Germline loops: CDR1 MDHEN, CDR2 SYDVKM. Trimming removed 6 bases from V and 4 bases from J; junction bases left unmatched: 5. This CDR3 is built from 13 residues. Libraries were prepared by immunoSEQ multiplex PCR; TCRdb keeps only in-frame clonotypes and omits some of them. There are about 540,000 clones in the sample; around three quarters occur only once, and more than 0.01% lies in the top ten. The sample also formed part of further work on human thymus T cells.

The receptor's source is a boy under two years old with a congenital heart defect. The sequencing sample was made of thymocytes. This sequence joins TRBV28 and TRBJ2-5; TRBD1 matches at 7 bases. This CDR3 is CASRDRDPETQYF. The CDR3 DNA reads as TGTGCCAGCAGAGACAGGGATCCAGAGACCCAGTACTTC.